Each of the 30 T cell receptor beta chains below was sequenced from the same sample in a study of PD-L1 blockade in urothelial cancer. TCRdb's copy holds only in-frame clones and misses some; the assay was immunoSEQ multiplex PCR. The sample shows 40,000 to 45,000 clones, roughly 82% of them seen only once. Sequenced here: PBMCs, sampled around atezolizumab (anti-PD-L1) treatment. Receptors originate from a man aged 65 to 85 with urothelial cancer.

The chain joins TRBV5-6 to TRBJ2-5; 13 nucleotides agree with TRBD2. Per the germline V gene, CDR1 is SGHDT and CDR2 is YYEEEE. The CDR3 loop spans 17 amino acids. V was pared by 3 bases and J by 5 bases, with 10 bases of the junction left unmatched. In DNA form, the CDR3 reads TGTGCCAGCAGCTCCTGGACTAGCGGGAGTCGTAGGGAGACCCAGTACTTC. Residues: CASSSWTSGSRRETQYF.

This clone was observed a handful of times. The chain combines TRBV19 with TRBJ2-2; 10 nucleotides align to TRBD1. The CDR3 has 14 amino acids. After removal of 4 bases from V and 7 bases from J, the junction contained 3 bases not matched to a gene. Germline-derived CDR1 and CDR2 are LNHDA and SQIVND (reference sequence). The CDR3 region has the DNA TGTGCCAGTAGTAGCGGGACAGGGGACGGGGAGCTGTTTTTT. Its protein product is CASSSGTGDGELFF.

This clone occurred once. The rearrangement uses TRBV7-2 and TRBJ1-1; 10 nucleotides align to TRBD1. The V segment lost 4 bases and the J segment 1 base; nucleotides outside the gene matches: 3. The CDR3 is 15 residues long. CDR1 is SGHTA, CDR2 FQGNSA, per germline. CDR3 amino acids: CASSSRDRGNTEAFF. The DNA of the CDR3 is TGTGCCAGCAGCTCCCGGGACAGGGGGAACACTGAAGCTTTCTTT.

The genes are TRBV19 and TRBJ1-3; TRBD1 agrees at 9 bases. The CDR3 is 16 residues long. Germline assignment: CDR1 LNHDA and CDR2 SQIVND (reference sequence). With 4 bases clipped from V and 3 bases from J, the junction kept 7 bases outside the gene matches. In DNA form, the CDR3 reads TGTGCCAGTAGTACCGGAACAGGGGGCGGTGGAAACACCATATATTTT. Amino acids: CASSTGTGGGGNTIYF.

The chain is built from TRBV2 and TRBJ2-1; the match to TRBD2 covers 11 bases. V gave up 6 bases and J gave up 5 bases; unmatched junction bases: 3. The CDR3 totals 14 residues. The germline V gene has CDR1 SNHLY and CDR2 FYNNEI. The CDR3 coding sequence is TGTGCCAGCAGGGGGACTAGCGGTAACAATGAGCAGTTCTTC. Translation: CASRGTSGNNEQFF.

The V and J genes are TRBV6-5 and TRBJ2-7, with 11 bases identical to TRBD2. V gave up 5 bases and J gave up 2 bases; unmatched junction bases: 5. The CDR3 length is 15 residues. The germline V gene has CDR1 MNHEY and CDR2 SVGAGI. The CDR3 spells CASSPTSGGTYEQYF. For the CDR3, the DNA is TGTGCCAGCAGTCCTACTAGCGGGGGTACCTACGAGCAGTACTTC.

This clone appeared a few times. This chain joins TRBV10-3 and TRBJ2-2, with 9 bases matching TRBD1. This CDR3 comprises 16 residues. V gave up 2 bases and J gave up 2 bases; unmatched junction bases: 3. Germline V CDR1 and CDR2: ENHRY, SYGVKD. The CDR3 coding sequence is TGTGCCATCAGTGAGGTGACAGGGGGTAACACCGGGGAGCTGTTTTTT. This encodes CAISEVTGGNTGELFF.

The chain couples TRBV5-4 to TRBJ1-1, with TRBD1 as a possible D gene (6 bases). The CDR3 length is 15 residues. Per the germline V gene, CDR1 is SGHNT and CDR2 is YYREEE (reference sequence). V was cut by 5 bases and J by 1 base, with 15 bases left in between. The CDR3 region has the DNA TGTGCCAGCAGGCTGGGTGGGACACCGAACACTGAAGCTTTCTTT. Its protein is CASRLGGTPNTEAFF. Combining the CDR3 with reference TRBV5-4 and TRBJ1-1 gives the whole variable domain ETGVTQSPTHLIKTRGQQVTLRCSSQSGHNTVSWYQQALGQGPQFIFQYYREEENGRGNFPPRFSGLQFPNYSSELNVNALELDDSALYLCASRLGGTPNTEAFFGQGTRLTVV.

The gene calls are TRBV4-3 and TRBJ1-5, with D unresolved. There are 13 residues in the CDR3. The V end was cut by 0 bases, the J end by 6 bases, with 6 bases between. Germline CDR1 is LGHNA and CDR2 is YSLEER. For the CDR3, the DNA is TGCGCCAGCAGCCAAGAAATCCGTCAGCCCCAGCATTTT. The encoded protein is CASSQEIRQPQHF.

V gene TRBV18 combines with J gene TRBJ2-7, with 7 bases lining up with TRBD1. The CDR3 loop spans 15 amino acids. Losses at the gene ends were 3 bases for V and 3 bases for J; bases not matched to a gene: 8. Germline-derived CDR1 and CDR2 are KGHSH and LQKENI. The CDR3, as DNA: TGTGCCAGCTCACCTGGGACAGTTGGGGGCTACGAGCAGTACTTC. Translated, it gives CASSPGTVGGYEQYF.

The CDR3 DNA reads as TGTGCCAGCAGTCCACAGGGAGGGTTCGAGCAGTACTTC. This codes for CASSPQGGFEQYF. The chain joins TRBV28 to TRBJ2-7, with D possibly TRBD2 on 7 matching bases. This CDR3 spans 13 amino acids. Trimming cost V 5 bases and J 6 bases, with 14 bases left between them. Germline loops: CDR1 MDHEN, CDR2 SYDVKM.

The chain has TRBV2 and TRBJ1-1, with 7 bases aligning to TRBD1. Germline CDR1 reads SNHLY; CDR2 reads FYNNEI. The ends lost 5 bases at V and 1 base at J; junction bases unmatched: 7. The CDR3 sequence is 15 residues long. The CDR3 loop is CASSIRDRRNTEAFF. The CDR3 nucleotides read TGTGCCAGCAGTATAAGGGACAGAAGGAACACTGAAGCTTTCTTT.

The chain is built from TRBV5-4 and TRBJ2-5; a possible D gene is TRBD2 (6 bases). Germline values: CDR1 SGHNT, CDR2 YYREEE (reference sequence). Trimming shortened V by 4 bases and J by 2 bases, and 15 bases separated the two germline ends. This CDR3 region has 15 residues. The CDR3, as DNA: TGTGCCAGCAGCCCGCGGGACGGAAGACAAGAGACCCAGTACTTC. Translated: CASSPRDGRQETQYF.

A few counts support this clone. The chain employs TRBV18 and TRBJ2-2, with a possible D match to TRBD2 (5 bases). V lost 6 bases to trimming and J lost 3 bases, with 14 bases between them. Germline V CDR1 and CDR2: KGHSH, LQKENI. This CDR3 contains 15 residues. The CDR3 DNA is TGTGCCAGCTCCTACGCTGCGGGTTACACCGGGGAGCTGTTTTTT. This translates into CASSYAAGYTGELFF.

The genes are TRBV5-1 and TRBJ1-2; 7 nucleotides match TRBD1. This CDR3 has 14 residues. The V gene's germline CDR1 is SGHRS and CDR2 YFSETQ. V lost 4 bases and J lost 7; bases outside the gene matches: 10. The CDR3 coding sequence is TGCGCCAGCAGCCCGACCTTCGACAGGGTTGGCTACACCTTC. This translates into CASSPTFDRVGYTF. Variable domain in full (rest from reference TRBV5-1 and TRBJ1-2): KAGVTQTPRYLIKTRGQQVTLSCSPISGHRSVSWYQQTPGQGLQFLFEYFSETQRNKGNFPGRFSGRQFSNSRSEMNVSTLELGDSALYLCASSPTFDRVGYTFGSGTRLTVV.

This clone has only a few counts. This chain joins TRBV11-1 and TRBJ1-1; possibly TRBD1 for D (6 bases). Trimming stripped 7 bases from V and 1 base from J, with 19 bases between. CDR1 is SGHAT, CDR2 FQDESV, per germline (reference sequence). The CDR3 totals 16 residues. The CDR3 sequence is CASTPLIETGNTEAFF. In DNA, the CDR3 is TGTGCCAGCACCCCGCTGATAGAGACAGGGAACACTGAAGCTTTCTTT.

The V and J genes are TRBV4-1 and TRBJ1-5; no reliable D call. Trimming removed 5 bases at V and 9 bases at J, with 14 bases between. Germline V CDR1 and CDR2: MGHRA, YSYEKL. The CDR3 contains 13 residues. The CDR3 reads CASSDQPGGPQHF. CDR3 DNA: TGCGCCAGCAGCGACCAGCCCGGCGGGCCCCAGCATTTT.

V gene TRBV19 combines with J gene TRBJ1-2, with a possible D match to TRBD1 (6 bases). The CDR3 is 14 amino acids. Trimming took 5 bases from V and 0 from J, leaving 10 bases between them. Germline CDR1 reads LNHDA; CDR2 reads SQIVND (reference sequence). CDR3 amino acids: CASSPGTTNYGYTF. CDR3 DNA sequence: TGTGCCAGTAGTCCCGGGACAACTAACTATGGCTACACCTTC.

The chain is built from TRBV7-2 and TRBJ2-7; the match to TRBD2 covers 11 bases. This CDR3 region has 16 residues. Trimming removed 0 bases from V and 2 bases from J; junction bases left unmatched: 3. Germline CDR1 reads SGHTA; CDR2 reads FQGNSA. CDR3 region: CASSLATSGTTYEQYF. CDR3 DNA sequence: TGTGCCAGCAGCTTAGCGACTAGCGGGACCACCTACGAGCAGTACTTC.

CDR3 loop: CASRGSGAGYGYTF. In DNA, the CDR3 is TGTGCCAGCAGGGGAAGTGGGGCTGGTTATGGCTACACCTTC. The chain combines TRBV2 with TRBJ1-2, with a possible D match to TRBD1 (5 bases). The CDR3 is 14 amino acids. Trimming removed 6 bases at V and 5 bases at J, with 16 bases between. CDR1 is SNHLY and CDR2 is FYNNEI in the germline V gene.

The gene calls are TRBV6-4 and TRBJ1-5, with a tentative D call TRBD1 (6 bases). The germline V gene has CDR1 MRHNA and CDR2 SNTAGT. The CDR3 consists of 17 residues. Trimming took 5 bases from V and 7 from J, leaving 24 bases between them. The CDR3 region has the DNA TGTGCCAGCAGTAAACGTGGACAGTTTTTTCCTAAACAGCCCCAGCATTTT. Its translation is CASSKRGQFFPKQPQHF.

The chain has TRBV5-8 and TRBJ2-7; 7 bases are a match to TRBD2. Germline assignment: CDR1 SGHTS and CDR2 YDEGEE. The CDR3 spans 19 residues. V shed 1 base, J shed 3 bases, and the junction held 19 bases outside the gene matches. The CDR3: CASSLSYGHPSGRYYEQYF. CDR3 bases: TGTGCCAGCAGCTTGTCTTATGGCCACCCTAGCGGACGGTACTACGAGCAGTACTTC.

This clone has only a few counts. The chain uses TRBV9 and TRBJ1-2; 8 bases agree with TRBD1. Trimming cost V 4 bases and J 4 bases; bases outside gene matches: 9. This CDR3 has 15 amino acids. Germline lookup yields CDR1 SGDLS and CDR2 YYNGEE. CDR3 coding DNA: TGTGCCAGCAGCACCGGACAGGGCCGATCCTATGGCTACACCTTC. This gives the protein CASSTGQGRSYGYTF.

The rearrangement links TRBV27 to TRBJ2-7, with D possibly TRBD1 on 6 matching bases. This CDR3 comprises 15 residues. V dropped 4 bases and J dropped 3 bases, with 16 bases sitting between them. In germline, CDR1 is MNHEY, CDR2 SMNVEV (reference sequence). Here the CDR3 reads CASSSPDRSLYEQYF. CDR3 nucleotides: TGTGCCAGCAGTTCCCCGGACAGAAGTCTCTACGAGCAGTACTTC.

V usage is TRBV28 and J usage is TRBJ1-3, with TRBD1 matching 7 bases. The CDR3 extends over 15 amino acids. Germline V lookup: CDR1 MDHEN, CDR2 SYDVKM. V lost 8 bases to trimming and J lost 1 base; unmatched junction nucleotides: 8. CDR3 residues: CASRAETGSGNTIYF. Here the CDR3 DNA reads TGTGCCAGCCGTGCGGAGACAGGGTCTGGAAACACCATATATTTT.

The rearrangement links TRBV6-5 to TRBJ2-1; D might be TRBD2 (5 bases). Trimming shortened V by 4 bases and J by 0 bases, and 13 bases separated the two germline ends. This CDR3 is built from 16 residues. The germline V gene has CDR1 MNHEY and CDR2 SVGAGI. CDR3 sequence reads: CASSSDPGSSYNEQFF. The CDR3 DNA sequence: TGTGCCAGCAGTTCCGACCCGGGAAGCTCCTACAATGAGCAGTTCTTC.

The chain uses TRBV9 and TRBJ1-1; perhaps TRBD1 as D (5 bases). With 4 bases removed from V and 3 bases from J, the gap between germline ends came to 10 bases. CDR3 length: 13 amino acids. Germline V lookup: CDR1 SGDLS, CDR2 YYNGEE. The DNA of the CDR3 is TGTGCCAGCAGCCGATCAGGGTACACTGAAGCTTTCTTT. Its translation: CASSRSGYTEAFF.

The CDR3 spells CASATGGSGELFF. The CDR3 bases are TGCGCCAGCGCAACAGGGGGCTCCGGGGAGCTGTTTTTT. The V and J genes are TRBV5-1 and TRBJ2-2, with 9 bases that match TRBD1. CDR1 and CDR2 (germline): SGHRS, YFSETQ. Germline trimming cut 7 bases from V and 6 bases from J; bases unmatched to any gene: 4. The CDR3 loop spans 13 amino acids.

V gene TRBV7-3 combines with J gene TRBJ2-2, with a weak D call TRBD2 (5 bases). Germline CDR1 reads SGHTA; CDR2 reads FQGTGA. Trimming removed 3 bases at V and 4 bases at J, with 9 bases between. The CDR3 loop spans 14 amino acids. The CDR3: CASSLWESTGELFF. The CDR3 region has the DNA TGTGCCAGCAGCTTGTGGGAGAGCACCGGGGAGCTGTTTTTT.

The chain recombines TRBV5-4 with TRBJ2-7, with 8 positions matching TRBD1. Looked up from germline, CDR1 is SGHNT and CDR2 is YYREEE (reference sequence). The V gene end was trimmed by 2 bases and the J gene end by 5 bases; junction bases not matched to a gene: 6. This CDR3 region has 14 residues. The CDR3 bases are TGTGCCAGCAGCTTCGGACAGGGTCGGGACGAGCAGTACTTC. This codes for CASSFGQGRDEQYF.